The source of this TCR beta chain is a study of cytomegalovirus exposure and HLA in healthy donors. Study observations and caveats: Only CMV serostatus was available as immune exposure information. Researchers reported from a later analysis that most CMV-associated TCR beta chains appeared HLA-restricted. Association of a missense DCLRE1C variant with TCR beta V- and J-gene trimming was reported in a later analysis.

From germline, CDR1 is MDHEN and CDR2 SYDVKM. Trimming shortened V by 6 bases and J by 8 bases, and 13 bases separated the two germline ends. The CDR3 loop spans 13 amino acids. Primers included in the PCR were 60 Vbeta and 13 Jbeta primers. Method: immunoSEQ multiplex PCR; TCRdb's copy keeps in-frame clones and lacks some. The data contain over 90,000 clones, approximately 76% of them seen just once; the ten biggest clones take up under 20%. Turning to this clone: The target antigen is unknown.

This clonotype originated in a woman in her fifties or sixties in good health and CMV-seropositive. The chain carries TRBV28 and TRBJ1-4, with D perhaps matching TRBD1 (5 bases). Source material: PBMCs. The CDR3 loop reads CASRRRVEEKLFF. As DNA, the CDR3 is TGTGCCAGCAGACGCAGGGTGGAAGAAAAACTGTTTTTT.